This TCR beta chain comes out of a study of T cell responses to AZD1222 COVID-19 vaccine. As regards this clone: Its cognate antigen is unknown.

Study findings and constraints: There were repertoire samples only from the period after the peak T cell response. Receipt of two AZD1222 doses was followed by a rise in Spike-specific TCR breadth and depth.

The germline V and J ends were trimmed by 4 bases and 1 base, with 10 bases remaining between them. Germline values: CDR1 MNHNY, CDR2 SVGAGI (reference sequence). The length of the CDR3 is 14 residues. Produced via immunoSEQ multiplex PCR; TCRdb's table is partial and in-frame only. The sample has 140,000 to 150,000 clones, 85% to 95% seen once. The sequence was obtained from an adult who had recovered from COVID-19. The sequenced sample was peripheral blood, obtained after recovery from COVID-19. This chain connects TRBV6-6 to TRBJ1-1; D gene uncertain. The CDR3 loop reads CASSFLQQNTEAFF. The CDR3 DNA sequence: TGTGCCAGCAGTTTCTTACAGCAGAACACTGAAGCTTTCTTT.